The clone carrying this TCR beta chain has a handful of counts. Its target is not known. The sample is drawn from a study of CD8+ T cells in alopecia areata. Study at large: Tofacitinib continued for 6 to 18 months and was then withheld for 6 months.

Researchers gathered lesional scalp punch biopsies and peripheral blood from patients with alopecia areata. With V trimmed by 0 bases and J by 2 bases, 4 bases remained unmatched. This CDR3 region has 16 residues. The germline V gene encodes CDR1 LGHNT and CDR2 FRNRAP. Study-wide points: Affected lesional scalp, above all in alopecia totalis/universalis, was more clonal than normal scalp.

It was cDNA, reverse transcribed from extracted RNA, that served as the sequencing template. Sequenced by immunoSEQ multiplex PCR; TCRdb stores in-frame clones only, minus some. The sample lists 200,000 to 250,000 clones, more than 45% occurring once. The sample consisted of CD4+ T cells sorted from blood, taken at week 0. The origin of this receptor is a human donor with alopecia areata. V usage is TRBV12-5 and J usage is TRBJ2-1, with 7 bases matching TRBD2. CDR3 nucleotides: TGTGCTAGTGGTTTGGTGTTCAGCGGGGCCTACAATGAGCAGTTCTTC. It codes for CASGLVFSGAYNEQFF.